The T cell receptor (beta chain) described here comes from a study of T-cell memory formation after mild COVID-19. Study-wide results and caveats: Among contracting clones, CD4+ were mainly CM/EM and CD8+ enriched in EMRA. Clones shrinking from day 15 to 85 showed even CD4/CD8 mixes; later expanders tilted CD4+. Several responding clones turned up in pre-infection memory, indicating that cross-reactive memory may have taken part.

TCRdb re-called the 5' RACE reads with MiXCR, one entry per CDR3 protein. The data hold approximately 30,000 distinct CDR3 sequences, with more than 15% observed a single time. There are many counts of this clonotype. Its antigen remains unknown. V shed 5 bases, J shed 3 bases, and the junction held 21 bases outside the gene matches. Germline V gene sequence: CDR1 SGHTA, CDR2 FQGNSA. There are 20 residues in the CDR3. Sequenced: PBMCs or a T cell subset sorted from them (not recorded which). The rearrangement links TRBV7-2 to TRBJ2-1; 8 bases are shared with TRBD2. This clonotype originated in an adult who had mild COVID-19 (a few samples of this study predate the infection). Cell type and time point are not known. The CDR3 nucleotides read TGTGCCAGCAGCCAAAGACTGGGTAGCGGGAAAGGAAGCCTCTACAATGAGCAGTTCTTC. As protein: CASSQRLGSGKGSLYNEQFF.